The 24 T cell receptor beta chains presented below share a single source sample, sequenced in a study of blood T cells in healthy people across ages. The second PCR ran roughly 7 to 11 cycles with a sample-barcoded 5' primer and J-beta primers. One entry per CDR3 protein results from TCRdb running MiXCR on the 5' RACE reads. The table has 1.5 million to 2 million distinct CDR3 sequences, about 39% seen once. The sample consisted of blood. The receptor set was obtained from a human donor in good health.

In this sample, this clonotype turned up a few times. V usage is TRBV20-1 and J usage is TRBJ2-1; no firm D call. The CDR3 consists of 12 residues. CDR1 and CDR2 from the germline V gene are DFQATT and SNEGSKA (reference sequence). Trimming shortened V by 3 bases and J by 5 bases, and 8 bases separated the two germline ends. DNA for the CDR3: TGCAGTGCTAGGAACTGGGACAATGAGCAGTTCTTC. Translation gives CSARNWDNEQFF.

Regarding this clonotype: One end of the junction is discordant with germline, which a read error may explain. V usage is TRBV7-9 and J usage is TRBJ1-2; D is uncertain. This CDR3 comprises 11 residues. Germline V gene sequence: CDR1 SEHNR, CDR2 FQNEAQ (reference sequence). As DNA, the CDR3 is TGTGCCGGCAGCTTTGGAGGTGGCTACACCTTC. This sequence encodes CAGSFGGGYTF.

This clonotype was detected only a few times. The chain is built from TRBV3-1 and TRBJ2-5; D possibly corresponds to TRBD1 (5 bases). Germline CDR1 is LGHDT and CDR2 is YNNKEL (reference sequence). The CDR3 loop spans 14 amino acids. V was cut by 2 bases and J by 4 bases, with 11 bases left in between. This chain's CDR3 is CASSQSARGETQYF. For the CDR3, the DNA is TGTGCCAGCAGCCAATCGGCTAGGGGAGAGACCCAGTACTTC.

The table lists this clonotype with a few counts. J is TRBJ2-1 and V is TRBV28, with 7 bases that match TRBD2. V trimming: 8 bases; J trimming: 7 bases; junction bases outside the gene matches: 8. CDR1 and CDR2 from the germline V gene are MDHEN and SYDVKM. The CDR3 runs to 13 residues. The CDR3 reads CASDHNGGNEQFF. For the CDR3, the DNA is TGTGCCAGCGATCACAACGGGGGGAATGAGCAGTTCTTC.

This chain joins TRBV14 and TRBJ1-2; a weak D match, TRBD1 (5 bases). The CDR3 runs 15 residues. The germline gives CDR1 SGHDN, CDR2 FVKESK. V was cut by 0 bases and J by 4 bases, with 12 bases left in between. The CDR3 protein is CASSQDIRQTYGYTF. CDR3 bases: TGTGCCAGCAGCCAAGATATTAGACAGACCTATGGCTACACCTTC.

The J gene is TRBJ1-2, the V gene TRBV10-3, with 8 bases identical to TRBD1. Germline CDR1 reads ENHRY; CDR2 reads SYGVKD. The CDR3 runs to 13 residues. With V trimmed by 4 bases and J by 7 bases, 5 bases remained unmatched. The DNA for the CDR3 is TGTGCCATCAGTGGGGGACAGGAGGGTGGCTACACCTTC. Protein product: CAISGGQEGGYTF.

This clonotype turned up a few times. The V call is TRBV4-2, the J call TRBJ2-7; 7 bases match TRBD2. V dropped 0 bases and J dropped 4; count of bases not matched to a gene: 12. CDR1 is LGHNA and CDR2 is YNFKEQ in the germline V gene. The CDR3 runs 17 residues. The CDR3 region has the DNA TGTGCCAGCAGCCAAGAGTTAATGGAGTCTAGCGGTTACGAGCAGTACTTC. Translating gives CASSQELMESSGYEQYF.

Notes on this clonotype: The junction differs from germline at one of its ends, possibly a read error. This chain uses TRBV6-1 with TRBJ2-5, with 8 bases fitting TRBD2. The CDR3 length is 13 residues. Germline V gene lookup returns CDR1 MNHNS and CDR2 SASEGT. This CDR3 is CASRESGGETRYF. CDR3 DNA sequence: TGTGCCAGCCGAGAATCGGGGGGGGAGACCCGGTACTTC.

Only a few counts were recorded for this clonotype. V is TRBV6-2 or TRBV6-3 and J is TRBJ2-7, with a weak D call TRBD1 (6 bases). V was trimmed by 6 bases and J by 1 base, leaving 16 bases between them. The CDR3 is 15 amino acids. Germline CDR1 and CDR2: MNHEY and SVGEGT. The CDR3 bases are TGTGCCAGCAGCAAGGCCCCAGGGGCGTCCTACGAGCAGTACTTC. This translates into CASSKAPGASYEQYF.

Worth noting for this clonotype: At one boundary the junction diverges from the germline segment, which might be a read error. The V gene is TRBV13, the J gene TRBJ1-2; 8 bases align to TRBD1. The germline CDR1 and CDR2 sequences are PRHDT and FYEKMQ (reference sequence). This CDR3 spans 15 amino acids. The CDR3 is CTSRDTGGSTYGYTF. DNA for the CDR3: TGTACCAGCAGGGATACAGGGGGATCGACCTATGGCTACACCTTC.

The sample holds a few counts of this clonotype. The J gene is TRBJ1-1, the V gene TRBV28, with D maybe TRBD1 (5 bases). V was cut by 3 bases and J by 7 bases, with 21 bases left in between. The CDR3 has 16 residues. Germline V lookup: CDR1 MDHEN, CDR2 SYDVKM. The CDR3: CASSLWGRAPGGEAFF. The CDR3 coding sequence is TGTGCCAGCAGTTTGTGGGGGAGGGCCCCAGGAGGTGAAGCTTTCTTT.

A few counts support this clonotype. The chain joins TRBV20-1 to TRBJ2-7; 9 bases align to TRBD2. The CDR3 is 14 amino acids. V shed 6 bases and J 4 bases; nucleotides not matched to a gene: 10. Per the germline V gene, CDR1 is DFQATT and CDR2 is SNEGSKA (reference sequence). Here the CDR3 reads CSAPPSGGIYEQYF. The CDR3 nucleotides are TGCAGTGCACCGCCCAGCGGGGGGATTTACGAGCAGTACTTC.

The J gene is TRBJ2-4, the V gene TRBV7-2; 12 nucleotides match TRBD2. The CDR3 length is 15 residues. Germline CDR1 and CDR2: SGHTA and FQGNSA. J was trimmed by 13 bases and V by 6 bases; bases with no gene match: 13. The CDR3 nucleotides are TGTGCCAGCAGACTAGCGGGGGGCTCCTACAATGAGCAGTACTTC. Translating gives CASRLAGGSYNEQYF.

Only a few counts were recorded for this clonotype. The CDR3 reads CASSMGPGQNGYTF. In DNA form, the CDR3 reads TGTGCCAGCAGTATGGGTCCGGGACAGAATGGCTACACCTTC. This chain links TRBV6-5 with TRBJ1-2; TRBD1 matches 7 bases. CDR3 length: 14 amino acids. CDR1 and CDR2 from the germline V gene are MNHEY and SVGAGI. V shed 5 bases, J shed 6 bases, and the junction held 9 bases outside the gene matches.

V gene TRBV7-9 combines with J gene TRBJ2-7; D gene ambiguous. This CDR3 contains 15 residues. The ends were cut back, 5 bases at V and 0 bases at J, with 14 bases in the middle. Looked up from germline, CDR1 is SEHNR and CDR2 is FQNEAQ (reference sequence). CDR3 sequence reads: CASSTDGLSSYEQYF. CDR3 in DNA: TGTGCCAGCAGCACAGACGGATTGAGCTCCTACGAGCAGTACTTC. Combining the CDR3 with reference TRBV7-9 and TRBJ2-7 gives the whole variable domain DTGVSQNPRHKITKRGQNVTFRCDPISEHNRLYWYRQTLGQGPEFLTYFQNEAQLEKSRLLSDRFSAERPKGSFSTLEIQRTEQGDSAMYLCASSTDGLSSYEQYFGPGTRLTVT.

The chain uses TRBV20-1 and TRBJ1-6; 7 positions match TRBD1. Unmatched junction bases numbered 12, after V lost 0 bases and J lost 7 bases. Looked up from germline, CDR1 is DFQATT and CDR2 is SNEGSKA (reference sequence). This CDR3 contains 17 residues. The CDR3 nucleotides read TGCAGTGCTAGAGATCAGGGCAGGGGGAACCCAAATTCACCCCTCCACTTT. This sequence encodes CSARDQGRGNPNSPLHF.

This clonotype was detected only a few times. The CDR3 region is CSATGGRQPQHF. The CDR3 bases are TGCAGTGCCACGGGCGGGAGACAGCCCCAGCATTTT. The J gene is TRBJ1-5, the V gene TRBV20-1; D gene uncertain. The V end lost 6 bases, the J end lost 7 bases, and 13 bases lay between the germline ends. The CDR3 totals 12 residues. Per germline, CDR1 DFQATT and CDR2 SNEGSKA (reference sequence).

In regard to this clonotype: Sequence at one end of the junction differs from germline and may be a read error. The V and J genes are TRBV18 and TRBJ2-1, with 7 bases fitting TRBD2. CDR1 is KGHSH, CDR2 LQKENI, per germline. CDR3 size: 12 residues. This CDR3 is CTSSPREGEQFF. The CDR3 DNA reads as TGTACCAGCTCACCAAGGGAGGGTGAGCAGTTCTTC.

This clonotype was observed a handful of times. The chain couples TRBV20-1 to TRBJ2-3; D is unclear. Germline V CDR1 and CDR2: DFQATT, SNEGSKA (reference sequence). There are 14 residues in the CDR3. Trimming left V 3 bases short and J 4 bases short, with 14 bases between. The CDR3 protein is CSARNLRSPDTQYF. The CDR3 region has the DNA TGCAGTGCTAGGAACCTCCGAAGCCCAGATACGCAGTATTTT.

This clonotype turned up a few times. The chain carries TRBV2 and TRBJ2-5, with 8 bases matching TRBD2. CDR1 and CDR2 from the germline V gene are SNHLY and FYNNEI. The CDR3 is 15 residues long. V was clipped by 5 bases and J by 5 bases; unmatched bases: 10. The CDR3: CASSTGLARPETQYF. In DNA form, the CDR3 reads TGTGCCAGCAGTACAGGACTAGCTCGGCCCGAGACCCAGTACTTC. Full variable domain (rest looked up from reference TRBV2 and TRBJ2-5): EPEVTQTPSHQVTQMGQEVILRCVPISNHLYFYWYRQILGQKVEFLVSFYNNEISEKSEIFDDQFSVERPDGSNFTLKIRSTKLEDSAMYFCASSTGLARPETQYFGPGTRLLVL.

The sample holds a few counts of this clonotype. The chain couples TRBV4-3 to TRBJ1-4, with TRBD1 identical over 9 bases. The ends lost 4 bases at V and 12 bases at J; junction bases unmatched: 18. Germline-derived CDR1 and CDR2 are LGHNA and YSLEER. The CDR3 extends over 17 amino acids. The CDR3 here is CASSPIWDRARSEELFF. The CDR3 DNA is TGCGCCAGCAGCCCCATATGGGACAGGGCTCGAAGCGAGGAACTGTTTTTT.

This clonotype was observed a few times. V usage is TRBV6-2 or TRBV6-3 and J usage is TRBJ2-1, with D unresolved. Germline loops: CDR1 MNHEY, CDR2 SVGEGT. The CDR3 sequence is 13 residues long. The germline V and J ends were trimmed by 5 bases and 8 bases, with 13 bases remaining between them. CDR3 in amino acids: CASSPYTGHEQFF. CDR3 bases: TGTGCCAGCAGTCCATATACCGGCCATGAGCAGTTCTTC.

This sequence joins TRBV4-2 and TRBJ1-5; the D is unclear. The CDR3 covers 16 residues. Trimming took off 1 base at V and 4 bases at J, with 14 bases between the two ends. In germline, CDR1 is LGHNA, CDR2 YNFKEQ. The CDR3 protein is CASSQAPSGGNQPQHF. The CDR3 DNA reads TGTGCCAGCAGCCAAGCCCCGTCGGGAGGTAATCAGCCCCAGCATTTT.

This chain's CDR3 is CSVERLPPGDEQFF. Written as DNA, the CDR3 is TGCAGCGTTGAAAGGTTACCCCCGGGGGATGAGCAGTTCTTC. V gene TRBV29-1 combines with J gene TRBJ2-1; D may be TRBD2 (6 bases). Trimming cost V 2 bases and J 8 bases, with 16 bases left between them. Germline lookup yields CDR1 SQVTM and CDR2 ANQGSEA. CDR3 length: 14 residues.